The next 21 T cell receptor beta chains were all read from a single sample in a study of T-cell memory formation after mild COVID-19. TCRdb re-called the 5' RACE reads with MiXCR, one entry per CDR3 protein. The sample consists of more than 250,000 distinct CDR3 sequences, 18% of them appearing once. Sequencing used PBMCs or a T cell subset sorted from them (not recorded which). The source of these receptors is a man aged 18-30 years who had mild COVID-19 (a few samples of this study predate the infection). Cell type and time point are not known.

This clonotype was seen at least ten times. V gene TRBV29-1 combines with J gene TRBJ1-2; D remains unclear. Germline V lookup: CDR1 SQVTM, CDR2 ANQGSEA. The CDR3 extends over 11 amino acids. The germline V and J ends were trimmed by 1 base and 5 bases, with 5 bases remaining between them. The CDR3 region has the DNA TGCAGCGTTGAAGTAGGGTATGGCTACACCTTC. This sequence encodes CSVEVGYGYTF.

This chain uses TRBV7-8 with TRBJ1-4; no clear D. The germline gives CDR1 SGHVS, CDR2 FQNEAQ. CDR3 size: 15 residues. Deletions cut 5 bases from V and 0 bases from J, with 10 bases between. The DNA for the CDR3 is TGTGCCAGCAGCCCATCGGGTGCAACTAATGAAAAACTGTTTTTT. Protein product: CASSPSGATNEKLFF.

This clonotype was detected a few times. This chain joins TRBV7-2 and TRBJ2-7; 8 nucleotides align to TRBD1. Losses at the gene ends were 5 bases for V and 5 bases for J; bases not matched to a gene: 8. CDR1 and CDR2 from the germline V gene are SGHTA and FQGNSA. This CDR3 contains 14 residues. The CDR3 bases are TGTGCCAGCAGCAGTCCGGGACAGGAAGACGAGCAGTACTTC. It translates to CASSSPGQEDEQYF.

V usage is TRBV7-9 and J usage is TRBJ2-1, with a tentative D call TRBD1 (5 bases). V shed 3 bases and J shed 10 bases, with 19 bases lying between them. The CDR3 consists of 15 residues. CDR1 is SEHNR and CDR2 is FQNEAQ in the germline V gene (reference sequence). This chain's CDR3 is CASSFAGPSWIEQFF. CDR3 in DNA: TGTGCCAGCAGCTTTGCAGGGCCCAGTTGGATCGAGCAGTTCTTC.

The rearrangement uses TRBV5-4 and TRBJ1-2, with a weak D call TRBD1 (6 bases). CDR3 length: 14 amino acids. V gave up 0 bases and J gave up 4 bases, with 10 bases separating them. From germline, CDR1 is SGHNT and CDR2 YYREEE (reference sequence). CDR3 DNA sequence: TGTGCCAGCAGCTTGGAACAGGGCCTCTATGGCTACACCTTC. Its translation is CASSLEQGLYGYTF. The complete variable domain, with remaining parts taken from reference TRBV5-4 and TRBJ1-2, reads ETGVTQSPTHLIKTRGQQVTLRCSSQSGHNTVSWYQQALGQGPQFIFQYYREEENGRGNFPPRFSGLQFPNYSSELNVNALELDDSALYLCASSLEQGLYGYTFGSGTRLTVV.

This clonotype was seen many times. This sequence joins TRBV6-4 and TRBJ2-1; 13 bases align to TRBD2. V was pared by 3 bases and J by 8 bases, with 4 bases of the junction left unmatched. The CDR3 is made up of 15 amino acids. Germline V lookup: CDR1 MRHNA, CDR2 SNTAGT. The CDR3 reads CASSETSGGAHEQFF. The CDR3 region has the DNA TGTGCCAGCAGTGAAACTAGCGGGGGGGCACATGAGCAGTTCTTC.

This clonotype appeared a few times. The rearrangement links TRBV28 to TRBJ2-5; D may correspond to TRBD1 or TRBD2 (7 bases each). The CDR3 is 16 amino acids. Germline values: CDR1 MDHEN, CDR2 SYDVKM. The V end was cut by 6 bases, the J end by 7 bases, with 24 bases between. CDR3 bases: TGTGCCAGCAGCCCAGGGGGGGGATTGACCCCCGTGACCCAGTACTTC. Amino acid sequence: CASSPGGGLTPVTQYF.

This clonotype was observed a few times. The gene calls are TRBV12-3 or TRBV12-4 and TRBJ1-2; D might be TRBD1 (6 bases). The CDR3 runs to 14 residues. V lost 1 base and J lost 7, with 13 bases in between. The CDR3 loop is CASSLVGGGVGYTF. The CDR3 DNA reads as TGTGCCAGCAGTTTAGTTGGAGGGGGAGTTGGCTACACCTTC.

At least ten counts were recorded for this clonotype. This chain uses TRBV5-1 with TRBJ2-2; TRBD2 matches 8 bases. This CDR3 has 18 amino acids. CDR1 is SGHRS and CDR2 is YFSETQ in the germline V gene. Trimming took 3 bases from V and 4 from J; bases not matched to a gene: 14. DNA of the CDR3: TGCGCCAGCAGCTCGTATGGGGTTGTAGCGGGGTCCACCGGGGAGCTGTTTTTT. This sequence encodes CASSSYGVVAGSTGELFF.

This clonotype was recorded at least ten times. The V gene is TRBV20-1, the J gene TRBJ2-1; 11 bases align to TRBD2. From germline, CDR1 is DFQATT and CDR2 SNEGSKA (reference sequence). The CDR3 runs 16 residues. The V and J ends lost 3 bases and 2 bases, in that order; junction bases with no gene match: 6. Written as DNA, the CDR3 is TGCAGTGCTAGGAGCCTAGCGGGGGGAACCTACAATGAGCAGTTCTTC. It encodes CSARSLAGGTYNEQFF.

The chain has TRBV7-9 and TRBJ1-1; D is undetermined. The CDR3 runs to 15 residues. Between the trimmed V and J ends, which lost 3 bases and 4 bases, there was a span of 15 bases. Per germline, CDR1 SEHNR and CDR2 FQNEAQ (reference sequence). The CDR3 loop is CASSFPEGVGTEAFF. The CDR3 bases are TGTGCCAGCAGCTTCCCTGAGGGAGTGGGCACTGAAGCTTTCTTT.

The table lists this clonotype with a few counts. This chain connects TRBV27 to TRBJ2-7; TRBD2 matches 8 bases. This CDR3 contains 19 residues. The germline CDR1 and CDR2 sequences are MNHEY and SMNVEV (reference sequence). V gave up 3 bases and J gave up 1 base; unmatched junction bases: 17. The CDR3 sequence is CASSLFGDAVSGGSYEQYF. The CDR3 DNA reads TGTGCCAGCAGTTTGTTCGGGGACGCGGTGAGCGGGGGTTCCTACGAGCAGTACTTC.

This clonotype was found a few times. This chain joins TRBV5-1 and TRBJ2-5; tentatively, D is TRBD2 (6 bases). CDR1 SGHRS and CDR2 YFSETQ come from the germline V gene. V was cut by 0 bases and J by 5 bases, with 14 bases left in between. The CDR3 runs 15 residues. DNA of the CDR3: TGCGCCAGCAGCTTGGGGCACTCCGGAGGGGAGACCCAGTACTTC. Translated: CASSLGHSGGETQYF. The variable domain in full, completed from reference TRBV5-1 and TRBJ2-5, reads KAGVTQTPRYLIKTRGQQVTLSCSPISGHRSVSWYQQTPGQGLQFLFEYFSETQRNKGNFPGRFSGRQFSNSRSEMNVSTLELGDSALYLCASSLGHSGGETQYFGPGTRLLVL.

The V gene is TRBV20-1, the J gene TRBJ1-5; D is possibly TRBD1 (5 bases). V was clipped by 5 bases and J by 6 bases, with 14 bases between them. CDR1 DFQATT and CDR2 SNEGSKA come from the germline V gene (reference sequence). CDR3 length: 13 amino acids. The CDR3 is CSAFQGRGQPQHF. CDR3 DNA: TGCAGTGCTTTCCAGGGAAGGGGTCAGCCCCAGCATTTT.

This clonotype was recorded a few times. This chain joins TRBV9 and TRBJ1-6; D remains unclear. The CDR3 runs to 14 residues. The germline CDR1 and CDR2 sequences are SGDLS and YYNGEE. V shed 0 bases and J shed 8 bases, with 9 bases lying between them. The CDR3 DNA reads TGTGCCAGCAGCGTAGGGGGTAAATATTCACCCCTCCACTTT. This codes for CASSVGGKYSPLHF.

The CDR3, as DNA: TGTGCCACCAGTGATTTAGGCGGGGCCTTGTTCTTC. It codes for CATSDLGGALFF. The chain employs TRBV24-1 and TRBJ2-1; D perhaps matches TRBD2 (6 bases). The germline gives CDR1 KGHDR, CDR2 SFDVKD. V dropped 1 base and J dropped 15 bases, with 12 bases sitting between them. CDR3 length: 12 amino acids.

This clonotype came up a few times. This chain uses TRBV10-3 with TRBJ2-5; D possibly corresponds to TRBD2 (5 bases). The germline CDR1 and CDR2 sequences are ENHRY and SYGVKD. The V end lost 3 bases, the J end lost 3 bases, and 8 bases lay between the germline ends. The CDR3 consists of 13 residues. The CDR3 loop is CAISDWGEETQYF. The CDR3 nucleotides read TGTGCCATCAGTGACTGGGGAGAAGAGACCCAGTACTTC.

The CDR3 region is CASSQPERGREQFF. The DNA for the CDR3 is TGCGCCAGCAGCCAGCCAGAGCGGGGGCGGGAGCAGTTCTTC. This sequence joins TRBV4-1 and TRBJ2-1; the match to TRBD2 covers 8 bases. This CDR3 region has 14 residues. The junction had 8 bases not matched to a gene; V was cut back by 3 bases and J by 10 bases. Germline values: CDR1 MGHRA, CDR2 YSYEKL.

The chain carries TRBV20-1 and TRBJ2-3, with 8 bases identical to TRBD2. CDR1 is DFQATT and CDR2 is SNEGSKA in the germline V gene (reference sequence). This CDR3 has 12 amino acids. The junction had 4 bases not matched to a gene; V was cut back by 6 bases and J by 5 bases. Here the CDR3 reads CSAGLGVDTQYF. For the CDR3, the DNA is TGCAGTGCGGGACTAGGAGTAGATACGCAGTATTTT.

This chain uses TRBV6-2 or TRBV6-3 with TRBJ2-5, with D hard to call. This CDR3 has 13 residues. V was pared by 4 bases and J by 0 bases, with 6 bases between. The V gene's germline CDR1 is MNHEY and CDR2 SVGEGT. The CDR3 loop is CASSSKYQETQYF. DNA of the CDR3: TGTGCCAGCAGTTCGAAGTACCAAGAGACCCAGTACTTC.

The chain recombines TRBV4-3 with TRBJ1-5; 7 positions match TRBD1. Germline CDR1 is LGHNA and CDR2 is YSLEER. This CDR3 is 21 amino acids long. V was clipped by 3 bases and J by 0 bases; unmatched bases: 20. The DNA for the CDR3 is TGCGCCAGCAGCCAGGACCACGCCTGCAGGGGGGACAGAAATAGCAATCAGCCCCAGCATTTT. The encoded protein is CASSQDHACRGDRNSNQPQHF.